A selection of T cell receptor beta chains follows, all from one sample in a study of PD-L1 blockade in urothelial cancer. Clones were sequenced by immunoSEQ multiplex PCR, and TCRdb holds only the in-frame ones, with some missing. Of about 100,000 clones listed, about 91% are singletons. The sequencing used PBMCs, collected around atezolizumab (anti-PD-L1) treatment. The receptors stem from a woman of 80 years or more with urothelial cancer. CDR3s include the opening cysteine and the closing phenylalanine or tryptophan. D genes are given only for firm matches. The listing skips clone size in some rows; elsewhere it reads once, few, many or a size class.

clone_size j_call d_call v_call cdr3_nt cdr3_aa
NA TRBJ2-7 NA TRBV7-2 TGTGCCAGCAGCTTAGGGTTTCAGTACGAGCAGTACTTC CASSLGFQYEQYF
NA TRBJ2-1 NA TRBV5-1 TGCGCCACCACCCCGGGGGGGGGACAGGGATACAATGAGCAGTTCTTC CATTPGGGQGYNEQFF
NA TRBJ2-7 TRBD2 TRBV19 TGTGCCAGTAGTATAAGGGAAGCGGGGAGCTACGAGCAGTACTTC CASSIREAGSYEQYF
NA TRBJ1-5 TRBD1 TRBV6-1 TGTGCCAGCATGGGGGACAGGGCTCAGCCCCAGCATTTT CASMGDRAQPQHF
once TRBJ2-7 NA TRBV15 TGTGCCACCAGCAGAGAGGGACTCTCTACTACTGGGGAGCAGTACTTC CATSREGLSTTGEQYF
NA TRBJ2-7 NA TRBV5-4 TGTGCCAGCAGCTTGCCGGACACATCCTACGAGCAGTACTTC CASSLPDTSYEQYF
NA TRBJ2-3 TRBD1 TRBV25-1 TGTGCCAGCAGTGACCCCGGGACAGGGTTCACAGATACGCAGTATTTT CASSDPGTGFTDTQYF
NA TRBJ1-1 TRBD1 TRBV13 TGTGCCAGCAGCAAAGAGACAGGGGGCTCGGGGAACACTGAAGCTTTCTTT CASSKETGGSGNTEAFF
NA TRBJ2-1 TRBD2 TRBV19 TGTGCCAGTAGTGGGGGGGTTGAGCAGTTCTTC CASSGGVEQFF
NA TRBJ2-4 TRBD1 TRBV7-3 TGTGCCAGCAGCCGACAGGGGGCCGCCAAAAACATTCAGTACTTC CASSRQGAAKNIQYF
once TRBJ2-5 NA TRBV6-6 TGTGCCAGCAGCCTAGGATCAGGGGTAGAGACCCAGTACTTC CASSLGSGVETQYF
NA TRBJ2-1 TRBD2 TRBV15 TGTGCCACCAGCAGAGGCTCCCCCACAGCGGGAGAAGAGCAGTTCTTC CATSRGSPTAGEEQFF
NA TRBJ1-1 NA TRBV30 TGTGCCTGGAGTGTACGCCCAGAAACGGGAGCTTTCTTT CAWSVRPETGAFF
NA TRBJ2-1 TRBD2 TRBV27 TGTGCCAGCCGATCGTTGACTAGCGCAGCCTACAATGAGCAGTTCTTC CASRSLTSAAYNEQFF
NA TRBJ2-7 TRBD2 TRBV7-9 TGTGCCAGCAGGCAATCTAGCGGGAGCTCCTACGAGCAGTACTTC CASRQSSGSSYEQYF
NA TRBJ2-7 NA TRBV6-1 TGTGCCAGCAGAAACATGGCCTACGAGCAGTACTTC CASRNMAYEQYF
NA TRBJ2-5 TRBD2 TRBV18 TGTGCCAGCTCACCGGGACTAGCGGGATCGGGGGAGACCCAGTACTTC CASSPGLAGSGETQYF
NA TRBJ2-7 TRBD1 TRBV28 TGTGCCAGCTCGGTCGGGGGACAGGCCGCTACCCAGTACTTC CASSVGGQAATQYF